This T cell receptor (beta chain) was documented in a study of cytomegalovirus exposure and HLA in healthy donors. Study summary: Out of approximately 170 million T cells, an earlier analysis found about 100 million unique TCR beta sequences in total.

Whole-study results and caveats: Researchers left out some V segments, among them TRBV6-2 and TRBV6-3, as indistinguishable. Later analysis associated a missense DCLRE1C variant with TCR beta V- and J-gene trimming.

With 60 Vbeta and 13 Jbeta primers, the PCR was carried out. Profiling relied on immunoSEQ multiplex PCR, and the TCRdb table lists in-frame clones only, not all of them. The sample holds some 120,000 clones, 75% to 90% seen once. The germline gives CDR1 SGHTA, CDR2 FQGNSA. This CDR3 has 19 amino acids. Unmatched junction bases numbered 14, after V lost 1 base and J lost 0 bases. To note about this clone: Its target is unknown.

This TCR derives from a man aged 35-49 years in good health and CMV-seronegative. This chain joins TRBV7-2 and TRBJ2-7, with TRBD2 matching over 8 bases. The specimen sequenced was PBMCs. CDR3 nucleotides: TGTGCCAGCAGCTTAGTGGGCGTTGCGGGGGGCTCTAGCTCCTACGAGCAGTACTTC. Translated, it gives CASSLVGVAGGSSSYEQYF.